The sequence of this T cell receptor (beta chain) was determined in a study of blood T cell repertoires in COVID-19. Study in general: T cells, B-cell-depleted T cells, or PBMCs provided the cDNA or gDNA that served as material.

Repertoires were generated with immunoSEQ multiplex PCR, while TCRdb's copy carries only in-frame clones and drops some. The sample carries around 200,000 clones, approximately 80% recorded once. This TCR was recovered from a woman between 65 and 79 years old with COVID-19, enrolled during active disease. Sequenced sample: peripheral blood.

The CDR3 coding sequence is TGTGCCAGCAGTTTTTGGGACTCCACCACAGATACGCAGTATTTT. Translated: CASSFWDSTTDTQYF. The chain carries TRBV6-5 and TRBJ2-3; tentatively, D is TRBD2 (6 bases). The V and J ends lost 4 bases and 2 bases respectively, with 13 bases between them. Germline V gene sequence: CDR1 MNHEY, CDR2 SVGAGI. The CDR3 runs 15 residues.